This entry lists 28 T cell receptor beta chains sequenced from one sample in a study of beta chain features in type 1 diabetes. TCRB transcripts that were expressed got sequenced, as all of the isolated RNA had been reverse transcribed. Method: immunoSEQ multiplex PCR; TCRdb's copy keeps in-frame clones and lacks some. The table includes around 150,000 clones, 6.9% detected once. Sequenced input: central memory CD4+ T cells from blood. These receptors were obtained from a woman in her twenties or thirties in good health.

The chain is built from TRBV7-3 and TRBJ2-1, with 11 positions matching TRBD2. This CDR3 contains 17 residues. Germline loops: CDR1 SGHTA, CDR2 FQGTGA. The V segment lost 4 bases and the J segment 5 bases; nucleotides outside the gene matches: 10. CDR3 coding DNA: TGTGCCAGCAGCTCCGACACACTAGCGGGAGCTCACAATGAGCAGTTCTTC. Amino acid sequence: CASSSDTLAGAHNEQFF.

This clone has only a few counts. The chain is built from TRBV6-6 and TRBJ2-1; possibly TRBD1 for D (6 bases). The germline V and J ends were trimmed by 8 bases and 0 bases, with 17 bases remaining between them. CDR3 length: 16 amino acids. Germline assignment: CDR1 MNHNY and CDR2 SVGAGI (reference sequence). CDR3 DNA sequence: TGTGCCAGCGGGGGCAGTACAGGGAGCTCCTACAATGAGCAGTTCTTC. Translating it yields CASGGSTGSSYNEQFF.

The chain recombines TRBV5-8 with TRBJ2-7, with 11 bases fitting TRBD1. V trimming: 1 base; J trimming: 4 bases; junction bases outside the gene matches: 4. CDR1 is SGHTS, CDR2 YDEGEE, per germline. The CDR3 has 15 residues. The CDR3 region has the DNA TGTGCCAGCAGCTTGTTGGACAGGGGGCAGTACGAGCAGTACTTC. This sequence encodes CASSLLDRGQYEQYF.

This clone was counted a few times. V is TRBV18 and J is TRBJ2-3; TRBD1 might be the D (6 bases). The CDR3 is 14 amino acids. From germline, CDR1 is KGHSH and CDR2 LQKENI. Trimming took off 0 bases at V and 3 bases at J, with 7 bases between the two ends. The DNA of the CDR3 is TGTGCCAGCTCACCACCGGGGGCAACAGATACGCAGTATTTT. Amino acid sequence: CASSPPGATDTQYF.

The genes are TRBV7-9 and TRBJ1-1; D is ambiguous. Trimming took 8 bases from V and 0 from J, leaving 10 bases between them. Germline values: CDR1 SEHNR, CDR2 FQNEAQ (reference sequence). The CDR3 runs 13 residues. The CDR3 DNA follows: TGTGCCAGCCTAGCGACGGTGAACACTGAAGCTTTCTTT. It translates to CASLATVNTEAFF.

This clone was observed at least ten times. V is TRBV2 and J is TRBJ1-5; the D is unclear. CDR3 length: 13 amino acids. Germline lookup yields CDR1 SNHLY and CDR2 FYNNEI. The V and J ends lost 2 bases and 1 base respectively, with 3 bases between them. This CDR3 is CASSELSNQPQHF. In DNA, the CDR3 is TGTGCCAGCAGTGAACTAAGCAATCAGCCCCAGCATTTT.

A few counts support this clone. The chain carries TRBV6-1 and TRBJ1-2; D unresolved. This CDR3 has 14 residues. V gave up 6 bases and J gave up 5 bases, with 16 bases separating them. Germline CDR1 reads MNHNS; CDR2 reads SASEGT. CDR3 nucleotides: TGTGCCAGCAGAGAGCCGGGGTTAGGGTATGGCTACACCTTC. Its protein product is CASREPGLGYGYTF.

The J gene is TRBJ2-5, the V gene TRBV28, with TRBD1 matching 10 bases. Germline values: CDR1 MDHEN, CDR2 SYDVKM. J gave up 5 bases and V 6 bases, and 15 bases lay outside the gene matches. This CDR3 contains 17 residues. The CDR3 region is CASSSLGTGVLRETQYF. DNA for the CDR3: TGTGCCAGCAGCAGTTTGGGGACAGGGGTCCTACGGGAGACCCAGTACTTC.

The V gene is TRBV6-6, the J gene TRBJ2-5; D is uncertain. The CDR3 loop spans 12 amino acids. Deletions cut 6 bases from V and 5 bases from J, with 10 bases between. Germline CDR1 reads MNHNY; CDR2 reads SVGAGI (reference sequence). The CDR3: CASSSLRETQYF. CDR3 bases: TGTGCCAGCAGCAGCCTGCGGGAGACCCAGTACTTC.

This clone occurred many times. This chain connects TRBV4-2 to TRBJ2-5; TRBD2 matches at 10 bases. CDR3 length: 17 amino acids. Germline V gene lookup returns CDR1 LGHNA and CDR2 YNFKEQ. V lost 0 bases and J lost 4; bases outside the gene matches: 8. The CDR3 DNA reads TGTGCCAGCAGCCAAGATCCTAGCGGGAGCCCCAGAGAGACCCAGTACTTC. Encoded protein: CASSQDPSGSPRETQYF.

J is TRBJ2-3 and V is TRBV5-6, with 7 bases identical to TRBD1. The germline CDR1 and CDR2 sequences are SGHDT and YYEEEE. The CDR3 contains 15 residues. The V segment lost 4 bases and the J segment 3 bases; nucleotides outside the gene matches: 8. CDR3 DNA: TGTGCCAGCAGCCAACAGGGGATTGAGACAGATACGCAGTATTTT. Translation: CASSQQGIETDTQYF.

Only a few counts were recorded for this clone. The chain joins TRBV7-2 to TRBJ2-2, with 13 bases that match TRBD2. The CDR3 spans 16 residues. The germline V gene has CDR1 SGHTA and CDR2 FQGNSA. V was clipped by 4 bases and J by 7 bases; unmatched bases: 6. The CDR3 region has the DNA TGTGCCAGCAGCTACTCTGGACTAGCGGGAGTCGGGGAGCTGTTTTTT. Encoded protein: CASSYSGLAGVGELFF.

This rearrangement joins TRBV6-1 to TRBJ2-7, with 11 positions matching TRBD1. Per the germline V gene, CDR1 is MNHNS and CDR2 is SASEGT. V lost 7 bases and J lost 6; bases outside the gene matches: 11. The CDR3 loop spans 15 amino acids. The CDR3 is CASTRNGQGAGEQYF. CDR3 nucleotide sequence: TGTGCCAGCACCAGGAATGGACAGGGGGCTGGCGAGCAGTACTTC.

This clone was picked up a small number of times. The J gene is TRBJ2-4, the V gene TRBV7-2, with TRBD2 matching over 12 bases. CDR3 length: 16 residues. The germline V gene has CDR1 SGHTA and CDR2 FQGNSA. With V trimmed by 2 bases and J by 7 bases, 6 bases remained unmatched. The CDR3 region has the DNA TGTGCCAGCAGCTTACCAGCTAGCGGGAGGGCCAACATTCAGTACTTC. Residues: CASSLPASGRANIQYF.

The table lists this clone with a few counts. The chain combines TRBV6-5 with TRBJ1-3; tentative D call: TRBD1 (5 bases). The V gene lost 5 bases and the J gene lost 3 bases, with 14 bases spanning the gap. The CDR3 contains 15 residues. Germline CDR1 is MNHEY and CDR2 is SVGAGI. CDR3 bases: TGTGCCAGCAGTAAAGACGGGACTGATGGAAACACCATATATTTT. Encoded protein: CASSKDGTDGNTIYF.

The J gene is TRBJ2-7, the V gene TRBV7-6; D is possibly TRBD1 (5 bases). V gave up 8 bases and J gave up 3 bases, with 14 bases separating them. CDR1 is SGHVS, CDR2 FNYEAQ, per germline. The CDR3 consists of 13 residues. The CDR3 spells CASGRGHNYEQYF. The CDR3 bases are TGTGCCAGCGGCCGAGGACATAACTACGAGCAGTACTTC.

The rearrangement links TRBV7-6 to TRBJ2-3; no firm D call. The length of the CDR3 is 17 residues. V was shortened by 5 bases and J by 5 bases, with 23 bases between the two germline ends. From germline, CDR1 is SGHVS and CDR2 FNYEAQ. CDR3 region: CASSLRGTNVILDTQYF. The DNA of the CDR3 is TGTGCCAGCAGCCTCCGTGGTACTAACGTTATTCTAGATACGCAGTATTTT.

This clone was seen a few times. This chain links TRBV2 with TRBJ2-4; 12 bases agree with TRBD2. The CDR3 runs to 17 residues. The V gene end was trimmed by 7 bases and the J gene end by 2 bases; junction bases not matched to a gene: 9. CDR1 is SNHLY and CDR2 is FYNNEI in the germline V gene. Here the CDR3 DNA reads TGTGCCAGCACAAGACTAGCGGGAGTGATAACCAAAAACATTCAGTACTTC. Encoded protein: CASTRLAGVITKNIQYF.

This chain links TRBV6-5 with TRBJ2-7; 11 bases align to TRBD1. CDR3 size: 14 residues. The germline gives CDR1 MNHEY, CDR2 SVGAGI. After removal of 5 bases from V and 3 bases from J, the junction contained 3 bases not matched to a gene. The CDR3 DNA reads TGTGCCAGCAGTCGCGGGACAGGGGGCTACGAGCAGTACTTC. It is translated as CASSRGTGGYEQYF.

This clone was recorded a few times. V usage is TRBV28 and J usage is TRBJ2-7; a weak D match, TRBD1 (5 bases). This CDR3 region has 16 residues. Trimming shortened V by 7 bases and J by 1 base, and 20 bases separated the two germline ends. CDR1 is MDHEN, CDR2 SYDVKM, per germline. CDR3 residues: CASIPSTGSESYEQYF. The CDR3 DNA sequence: TGTGCCAGCATACCCTCTACAGGTTCGGAATCCTACGAGCAGTACTTC.

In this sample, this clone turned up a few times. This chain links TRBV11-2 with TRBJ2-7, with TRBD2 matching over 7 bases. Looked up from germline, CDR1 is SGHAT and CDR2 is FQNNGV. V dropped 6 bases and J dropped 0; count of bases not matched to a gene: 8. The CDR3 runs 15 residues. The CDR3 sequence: CASSGERGSSYEQYF. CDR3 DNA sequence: TGTGCCAGCAGTGGGGAGCGGGGCTCCTCCTACGAGCAGTACTTC.

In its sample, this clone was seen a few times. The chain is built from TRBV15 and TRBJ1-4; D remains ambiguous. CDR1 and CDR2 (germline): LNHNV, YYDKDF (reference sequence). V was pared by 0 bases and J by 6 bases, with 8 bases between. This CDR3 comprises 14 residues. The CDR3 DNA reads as TGTGCCACCAGCAGAGATGCGAGGGATGAAAAACTGTTTTTT. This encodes CATSRDARDEKLFF.

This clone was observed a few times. The CDR3 loop reads CASSFNLLADTQYF. The CDR3 nucleotides read TGTGCCAGCAGCTTTAATTTGCTAGCAGATACGCAGTATTTT. V and J are TRBV7-9 and TRBJ2-3; D is ambiguous. Germline V gene data show CDR1 as SEHNR and CDR2 as FQNEAQ (reference sequence). V gave up 3 bases and J gave up 4 bases, with 11 bases separating them. The CDR3 consists of 14 residues.

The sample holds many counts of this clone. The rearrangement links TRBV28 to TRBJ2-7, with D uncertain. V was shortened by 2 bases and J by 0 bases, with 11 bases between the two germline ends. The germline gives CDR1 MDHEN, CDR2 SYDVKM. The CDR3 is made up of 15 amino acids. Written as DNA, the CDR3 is TGTGCCAGCAGTTTACGGTTGGGCAGCTCCTACGAGCAGTACTTC. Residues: CASSLRLGSSYEQYF.

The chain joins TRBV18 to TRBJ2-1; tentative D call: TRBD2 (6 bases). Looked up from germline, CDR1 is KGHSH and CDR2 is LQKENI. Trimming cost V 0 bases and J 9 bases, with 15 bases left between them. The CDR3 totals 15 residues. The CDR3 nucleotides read TGTGCCAGCTCACCACCGTCGACTAGGGCCGGTGAGCAGTTCTTC. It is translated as CASSPPSTRAGEQFF.

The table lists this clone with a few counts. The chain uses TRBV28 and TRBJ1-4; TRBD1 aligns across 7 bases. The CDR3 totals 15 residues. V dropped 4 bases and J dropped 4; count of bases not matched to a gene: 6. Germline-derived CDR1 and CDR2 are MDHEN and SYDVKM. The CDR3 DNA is TGTGCCAGCAGTTCCGCGGGACAGAATAATGAAAAACTGTTTTTT. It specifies CASSSAGQNNEKLFF.

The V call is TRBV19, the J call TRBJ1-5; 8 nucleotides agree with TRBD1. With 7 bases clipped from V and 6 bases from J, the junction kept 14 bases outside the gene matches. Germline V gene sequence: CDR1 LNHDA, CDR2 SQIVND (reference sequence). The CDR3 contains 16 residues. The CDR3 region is CASNTPAGTGIQPQHF. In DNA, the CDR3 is TGTGCCAGTAACACACCCGCCGGGACAGGAATTCAGCCCCAGCATTTT.

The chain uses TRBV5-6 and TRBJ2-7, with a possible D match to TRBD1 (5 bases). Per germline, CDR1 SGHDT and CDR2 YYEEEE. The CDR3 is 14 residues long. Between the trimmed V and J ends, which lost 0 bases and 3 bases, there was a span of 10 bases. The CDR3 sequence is CASSLGRQGYEQYF. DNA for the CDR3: TGTGCCAGCAGCTTGGGCCGTCAGGGCTACGAGCAGTACTTC.